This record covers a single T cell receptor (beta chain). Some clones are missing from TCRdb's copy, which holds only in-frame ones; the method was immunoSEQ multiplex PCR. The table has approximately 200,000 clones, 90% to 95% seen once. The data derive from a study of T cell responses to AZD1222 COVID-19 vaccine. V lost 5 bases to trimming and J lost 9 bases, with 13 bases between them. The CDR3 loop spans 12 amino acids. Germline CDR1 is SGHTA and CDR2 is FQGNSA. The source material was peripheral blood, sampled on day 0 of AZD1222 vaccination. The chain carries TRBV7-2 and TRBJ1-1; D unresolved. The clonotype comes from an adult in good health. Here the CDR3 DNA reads TGTGCCAGCAGCCGGGGTCCTCAGAAAGCTTTCTTT. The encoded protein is CASSRGPQKAFF. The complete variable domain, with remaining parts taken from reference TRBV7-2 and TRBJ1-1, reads GAGVSQSPSNKVTEKGKDVELRCDPISGHTALYWYRQSLGQGLEFLIYFQGNSAPDKSGLPSDRFSAERTGGSVSTLTIQRTQQEDSAVYLCASSRGPQKAFFGQGTRLTVV.